This T cell receptor (beta chain) was identified during a study of T cell responses to AZD1222 COVID-19 vaccine. Study summary: Pooling was applied to second doses at about 4 or about 12 weeks.

Data came from immunoSEQ multiplex PCR; TCRdb stores just in-frame clones and leaves some out. The sample lists 150,000 to 200,000 clones, less than 95% occurring once. Overall study results and limits: Spike-spanning, vaccine-associated CD4 TCRs were dominant at 160-218 and 743-854. Spike-specific TCR breadth rose after two AZD1222 doses, and depth rose as well.

A word on this clone: Its antigen is undetermined.

Trimming cost V 0 bases and J 1 base, with 24 bases left between them. CDR3 length: 20 residues. CDR1 is LGHNA and CDR2 is YSLEER in the germline V gene. The sequences come from peripheral blood, collected on day 0 of AZD1222 vaccination. The sequence derives from an adult in good health. The J gene is TRBJ1-2, the V gene TRBV4-3; possible D gene TRBD1, 5 bases. The CDR3 nucleotides are TGCGCCAGCAGCCAAGATCTCGTCCAGGGAGGGGCCGGGGGTAACTATGGCTACACCTTC. Its translation is CASSQDLVQGGAGGNYGYTF.